Below are 31 T cell receptor beta chains sequenced from a single sample in a study of blood T cells in healthy people across ages. Next came a second PCR, run for about 6 to 12 cycles, which used a sample-barcoded 5' primer along with a J-beta primer mix. TCRdb used MiXCR to reprocess the 5' RACE reads, holding one entry per CDR3 protein. The table includes about 800,000 distinct CDR3 sequences, roughly 25% detected once. The same data also contributed to another study, on T cells of mothers and their children.

Source material: blood. Receptors were obtained from a boy aged 10-17 years in good health.

This clonotype has just a few counts. One junction end disagrees with the germline gene, perhaps due to a read error. The rearrangement links TRBV4-1 to TRBJ2-5, with D perhaps matching TRBD1 (5 bases). This CDR3 region has 13 residues. CDR1 is MGHRA and CDR2 is YSYEKL in the germline V gene. The chain's CDR3 is CASSQFLRQTQHF. DNA for the CDR3: TGCGCCAGCAGCCAATTCCTACGACAGACCCAGCACTTC.

The chain employs TRBV7-9 and TRBJ2-7, with unresolved D. This CDR3 region has 12 residues. Germline lookup yields CDR1 SEHNR and CDR2 FQNEAQ (reference sequence). The germline V and J ends were trimmed by 4 bases and 3 bases, with 7 bases remaining between them. CDR3 amino acids: CASSSTDYEQYF. Here the CDR3 DNA reads TGTGCCAGCAGCTCGACCGACTACGAGCAGTACTTC.

The rearrangement uses TRBV29-1 and TRBJ1-1; no definite D call. The V gene lost 3 bases and the J gene lost 1 base, with 12 bases spanning the gap. The germline V gene encodes CDR1 SQVTM and CDR2 ANQGSEA. CDR3 length: 14 residues. CDR3 region: CSVEIRGWNTEAFF. CDR3 nucleotides: TGCAGCGTTGAGATTCGGGGTTGGAACACTGAAGCTTTCTTT.

This clonotype showed up just a few times. This rearrangement joins TRBV2 to TRBJ2-3; TRBD2 matches 9 bases. After removal of 8 bases from V and 6 bases from J, the junction contained 9 bases not matched to a gene. CDR1 and CDR2 (germline): SNHLY, FYNNEI. This CDR3 region has 14 residues. For the CDR3, the DNA is TGTGCCAGCTTACTGGGACTAGCAGGCGATACGCAGTATTTT. Translated, it gives CASLLGLAGDTQYF.

The V call is TRBV4-3, the J call TRBJ2-7; D possibly matches TRBD1 or TRBD2 (5 bases each). The germline V gene encodes CDR1 LGHNA and CDR2 YSLEER. This CDR3 is built from 14 residues. With 5 bases removed from V and 1 base from J, the gap between germline ends came to 12 bases. The CDR3 spells CASSYRTSSYEQYF. Here the CDR3 DNA reads TGCGCCAGCAGCTACAGGACTTCATCCTACGAGCAGTACTTC.

Worth noting for this clonotype: An end of the junction differs from the germline gene, which may be a read error. The chain combines TRBV28 with TRBJ2-1, with D perhaps matching TRBD2 (6 bases). This CDR3 is built from 17 residues. CDR1 is MDHEN, CDR2 SYDVKM, per germline. The chain's CDR3 is CAISPLFLSGGRNEQFF. The DNA of the CDR3 is TGTGCCATCAGTCCGCTCTTTCTTTCTGGGGGGAGGAATGAGCAGTTCTTC. Variable domain in full (rest from reference TRBV28 and TRBJ2-1): DVKVTQSSRYLVKRTGEKVFLECVQDMDHENMFWYRQDPGLGLRLIYFSYDVKMKEKGDIPEGYSVSREKKERFSLILESASTNQTSMYLCAISPLFLSGGRNEQFFGPGTRLTVL.

The V and J genes are TRBV6-1 and TRBJ1-6; weak D call: TRBD1 (5 bases). This CDR3 has 18 residues. Germline values: CDR1 MNHNS, CDR2 SASEGT. The germline V and J ends were trimmed by 6 bases and 0 bases, with 18 bases remaining between them. CDR3: CASSPREGYSSYNSPLHF. The CDR3 DNA follows: TGTGCCAGCAGCCCTCGGGAGGGGTACAGCTCCTATAATTCACCCCTCCACTTT.

With regard to this clonotype: A junction end diverges from the germline sequence, so it may reflect a read error. The V and J genes are TRBV4-3 and TRBJ2-7, with D hard to call. Germline lookup yields CDR1 LGHNA and CDR2 YSLEER. The CDR3 is made up of 13 amino acids. The CDR3 bases are TGCGTCAGCAGCCAAGATAAAATCTCCGAGCAGTACTTC. It yields the protein CVSSQDKISEQYF.

This clonotype has only a few counts. The rearrangement uses TRBV5-1 and TRBJ2-1, with 8 bases lining up with TRBD1. Germline CDR1 reads SGHRS; CDR2 reads YFSETQ. CDR3 length: 14 residues. V lost 4 bases to trimming and J lost 6 bases; unmatched junction nucleotides: 6. This CDR3 is CASSPGQVPNEQFF. The CDR3 DNA sequence: TGCGCCAGCAGCCCGGGACAGGTCCCCAATGAGCAGTTCTTC.

This clonotype was seen only a few times. The V and J genes are TRBV11-2 and TRBJ1-4, with D hard to call. V lost 0 bases and J lost 1, with 12 bases in between. There are 17 residues in the CDR3. Germline lookup yields CDR1 SGHAT and CDR2 FQNNGV. The CDR3, as DNA: TGTGCCAGCAGCTTAGACTCCTGGATCGGAACTAATGAAAAACTGTTTTTT. This encodes CASSLDSWIGTNEKLFF.

The gene calls are TRBV7-9 and TRBJ1-4, with D possibly TRBD1 on 6 matching bases. The V gene lost 1 base and the J gene lost 5 bases, with 20 bases spanning the gap. CDR1 is SEHNR and CDR2 is FQNEAQ in the germline V gene (reference sequence). The CDR3 extends over 18 amino acids. Written as DNA, the CDR3 is TGTGCCAGCAGCTTAGACTCCTTCCAGGGGTCACTGAATGAAAAACTGTTTTTT. Translated: CASSLDSFQGSLNEKLFF.

The J gene is TRBJ1-2, the V gene TRBV6-2 or TRBV6-3; 8 nucleotides line up with TRBD1. The V gene's germline CDR1 is MNHEY and CDR2 SVGEGT. V lost 2 bases to trimming and J lost 3 bases; unmatched junction nucleotides: 2. The CDR3 extends over 14 amino acids. CDR3 DNA sequence: TGTGCCAGCAGTTACCGGGGACAGGACTATGGCTACACCTTC. Translating gives CASSYRGQDYGYTF.

This rearrangement joins TRBV20-1 to TRBJ1-6; D not certain. Germline V gives CDR1 DFQATT, CDR2 SNEGSKA (reference sequence). Trimming cost V 5 bases and J 5 bases, with 16 bases left between them. This CDR3 spans 15 amino acids. The CDR3 nucleotides are TGCAGTGCTTACTCCCCGGACCCTCATAATTCACCCCTCCACTTT. Protein product: CSAYSPDPHNSPLHF.

The chain has TRBV20-1 and TRBJ2-5; the D gene is possibly TRBD2 (6 bases). The closer fit of TRBJ2-7 to the DNA end suggests the J call may be wrong. In germline, CDR1 is DFQATT, CDR2 SNEGSKA (reference sequence). This CDR3 is 15 amino acids long. In DNA form, the CDR3 reads TGCAGTGCTAGAGATCTCACGGGGGTATCGGTCGAGCAGTACTTC. As protein: CSARDLTGVSVEQYF.

The chain couples TRBV4-3 to TRBJ2-7; TRBD2 agrees at 9 bases. Germline V lookup: CDR1 LGHNA, CDR2 YSLEER. J lost 3 bases, V lost 0 bases, and 6 bases had no gene match. The CDR3 is 16 residues long. The CDR3 DNA sequence: TGCGCCAGCAGCCAAGATAAGCTAGCGGGGAGCTACGAGCAGTACTTC. Its protein is CASSQDKLAGSYEQYF.

This clonotype was seen many times. The chain couples TRBV7-9 to TRBJ2-3, with 12 positions matching TRBD2. The CDR3 length is 15 residues. Trimming took 5 bases from V and 1 from J; bases not matched to a gene: 1. Germline V lookup: CDR1 SEHNR, CDR2 FQNEAQ (reference sequence). The CDR3 spells CASSRTSGGTDTQYF. The CDR3 nucleotides read TGTGCCAGCAGCCGGACTAGCGGGGGCACAGATACGCAGTATTTT.

The rearrangement joins TRBV4-3 to TRBJ1-5; tentatively, D is TRBD1 (5 bases). Deletions cut 1 base from V and 7 bases from J, with 8 bases between. Germline CDR1 LGHNA, CDR2 YSLEER. The CDR3 is made up of 13 amino acids. The CDR3 DNA sequence: TGCGCCAGCAGCCAAGCGGCAGGGCAGCCCCAGCATTTT. Translation: CASSQAAGQPQHF.

This clonotype was seen a handful of times. The rearrangement uses TRBV28 and TRBJ1-1; TRBD1 is a possible D gene (6 bases). In germline, CDR1 is MDHEN, CDR2 SYDVKM. V shed 3 bases and J shed 4 bases, with 15 bases lying between them. There are 15 residues in the CDR3. CDR3 sequence: CASSFRGALSTEAFF. The CDR3 nucleotides are TGTGCCAGCAGTTTTCGGGGGGCTCTGAGCACTGAAGCTTTCTTT.

This chain uses TRBV20-1 with TRBJ2-5; D not resolved. The V end was cut by 3 bases, the J end by 5 bases, with 7 bases between. Germline V gene sequence: CDR1 DFQATT, CDR2 SNEGSKA (reference sequence). The CDR3 runs 11 residues. The CDR3 sequence: CSASAWETQYF. The CDR3 DNA is TGCAGTGCTAGTGCCTGGGAGACCCAGTACTTC.

The chain employs TRBV11-2 and TRBJ1-6, with D perhaps matching TRBD1 (6 bases). Germline loops: CDR1 SGHAT, CDR2 FQNNGV. The CDR3 is 15 amino acids. Trimming cost V 5 bases and J 1 base, with 9 bases left between them. This chain's CDR3 is CASSQGGSYNSPLHF. CDR3 bases: TGTGCCAGCAGCCAAGGGGGATCCTATAATTCACCCCTCCACTTT.

The CDR3 coding sequence is TGTGCCAGCAGTGAATCGTTTGGTCTCCAGTCACCCCTCCACTTT. It specifies CASSESFGLQSPLHF. This chain connects TRBV25-1 to TRBJ1-6; no clear D gene. Trimming removed 1 base at V and 10 bases at J, with 14 bases between. The germline V gene encodes CDR1 MGHDK and CDR2 SYGVNS. The CDR3 contains 15 residues.

This chain joins TRBV3-1 and TRBJ2-7; TRBD2 matches 13 bases. Germline trimming cut 4 bases from V and 6 bases from J; bases unmatched to any gene: 6. Germline CDR1 and CDR2: LGHDT and YNNKEL (reference sequence). The CDR3 length is 15 residues. CDR3 sequence: CASSPGLAGEGEQYF. In nucleotides, the CDR3 is TGTGCCAGCAGCCCCGGACTAGCGGGAGAAGGCGAGCAGTACTTC.

This clonotype appeared a few times. The junction departs from germline at one end; a sequencing error may be responsible. V and J are TRBV10-3 and TRBJ2-7; TRBD2 matches at 12 bases. Germline V gene lookup returns CDR1 ENHRY and CDR2 SYGVKD. The CDR3 loop spans 19 amino acids. In DNA, the CDR3 is TGTGCTATCAGTGAGTCGATGGGACTAGCGGGCCTGAGCTCCTACGAGCAGTACTTC. This sequence encodes CAISESMGLAGLSSYEQYF.

V is TRBV9 and J is TRBJ2-5, with a tentative D call TRBD1 (6 bases). Matching the DNA end better, TRBJ2-7 makes the J call doubtful. This CDR3 is 14 amino acids long. The germline V gene encodes CDR1 SGDLS and CDR2 YYNGEE. CDR3 DNA sequence: TGTGCCAGCAGCGTAGGGCAGGGGACCTACGAGCAGTACTTC. Protein: CASSVGQGTYEQYF.

The V call is TRBV28, the J call TRBJ1-5; 9 bases line up with TRBD1. The J segment lost 9 bases and the V segment lost 5 bases, leaving 11 bases of the junction unmatched. The CDR3 runs 15 residues. Germline loops: CDR1 MDHEN, CDR2 SYDVKM. The CDR3 spells CASSPSGTGRMPQHF. CDR3 in DNA: TGTGCCAGCAGTCCCTCAGGGACAGGGAGGATGCCCCAGCATTTT.

This clonotype was counted between two and nine times. This chain uses TRBV28 with TRBJ2-5; D might be TRBD1 (6 bases). The CDR3 loop spans 14 amino acids. Germline V gene data show CDR1 as MDHEN and CDR2 as SYDVKM. V lost 3 bases to trimming and J lost 4 bases, with 12 bases between them. The CDR3 coding sequence is TGTGCCAGCAGTTTGGGACAACCTAGAGAGACCCAGTACTTC. Amino acids: CASSLGQPRETQYF.

This chain joins TRBV5-1 and TRBJ2-2, with D possibly TRBD1 on 5 matching bases. Trimming shortened V by 0 bases and J by 3 bases, and 9 bases separated the two germline ends. Germline V lookup: CDR1 SGHRS, CDR2 YFSETQ. This CDR3 contains 15 residues. The CDR3 bases are TGCGCCAGCAGCTTGGTCAGGGCGTACACCGGGGAGCTGTTTTTT. Translated: CASSLVRAYTGELFF.

This clonotype was detected only a few times. Since a much larger clone is just one base distant, this may be a read error. The rearrangement joins TRBV20-1 to TRBJ1-1; weak D call: TRBD1 (5 bases). The CDR3 covers 13 residues. V shed 0 bases and J shed 4 bases, with 9 bases lying between them. Germline CDR1 is DFQATT and CDR2 is SNEGSKA (reference sequence). The CDR3 loop is CSARDTGLTEAFF. The CDR3 DNA reads as TGCAGTGCTAGAGACACGGGGCTCACTGAAGCTTTCTTT.

A few counts support this clonotype. This rearrangement joins TRBV11-1 to TRBJ2-3; no clear D gene. In germline, CDR1 is SGHAT, CDR2 FQDESV (reference sequence). This CDR3 contains 13 residues. Trimming cost V 8 bases and J 0 bases, with 9 bases left between them. CDR3 nucleotides: TGTGCCAGCGGACCCCTAAGCACAGATACGCAGTATTTT. Translated: CASGPLSTDTQYF.

V and J are TRBV5-4 and TRBJ2-5, with D possibly matching TRBD2 (6 bases). V lost 3 bases and J lost 4, with 16 bases in between. The CDR3 sequence is 15 residues long. CDR1 and CDR2 from the germline V gene are SGHNT and YYREEE (reference sequence). CDR3 protein: CASSSGGQGGETQYF. CDR3 sequence (DNA): TGTGCCAGCAGCTCTGGAGGGCAGGGAGGAGAGACCCAGTACTTC.

The table lists this clonotype with a few counts. The chain uses TRBV6-5 and TRBJ2-1, with D possibly called TRBD1 or TRBD2 (7 bases each). In germline, CDR1 is MNHEY, CDR2 SVGAGI. This CDR3 contains 16 residues. The ends were cut back, 2 bases at V and 1 base at J, with 12 bases in the middle. CDR3 nucleotides: TGTGCCAGCAGTTACATCAGGGGGGGGTCCTACAATGAGCAGTTCTTC. Protein sequence: CASSYIRGGSYNEQFF.